This TCR beta chain was sequenced during a study of CD8 T cells in Susac syndrome. Study as a whole: Treatment status at blood draw for the Susac syndrome patients was therapy-naive, corticosteroids, or intravenous immunoglobulin alone.

The CDR3 runs to 14 residues. The V end lost 0 bases, the J end lost 3 bases, and 9 bases lay between the germline ends. Germline CDR1 SGHDN, CDR2 FVKESK. Sequencing targeted TCR beta in T cells from blood (CD8+ and CD4+). TEMRA cells were FACS-enriched, and CD8+ and CD4+ T cells were isolated negatively. RNA, at about 0.45 to 1 ug, was reverse transcribed with random hexamers. immunoSEQ multiplex PCR amplified TCR beta CDR3 across 54 Vbeta, 13 Jbeta. TCRdb reanalysed the immunoSEQ multiplex PCR reads using MiXCR and keeps one entry per CDR3 protein. Of 130,000 to 150,000 distinct CDR3 sequences in the sample, 90% to 97% were seen once.

The sample was CD4+ T cells from PBMCs. The sequence came from a human donor with Susac syndrome. The rearrangement uses TRBV14 and TRBJ2-7; D might be TRBD1 (5 bases). Written as DNA, the CDR3 is TGTGCCAGCAGCCAAGAAGTAAGGGGCTACGAGCAGTACTTC. Amino acids: CASSQEVRGYEQYF.